The present entry profiles one TCR beta chain with its context. Its antigen remains unidentified. The sample is drawn from a study of cytomegalovirus exposure and HLA in healthy donors. Regarding the study as a whole: First-cohort TCR clusters were later found to tend to co-occur in the roughly 130 validation repertoires.

CDR3 length: 13 residues. With V trimmed by 11 bases and J by 1 base, 8 bases remained unmatched. The V gene's germline CDR1 is SGHNT and CDR2 YENEEA. Here immunoSEQ multiplex PCR was the method, and the copy in TCRdb shows in-frame clones only, minus some. The sample comprises 110,000 or so clones, 88% of which are singletons, and more than 2% rests with the top ten. Sequenced: PBMCs. The rearrangement uses TRBV11-3 and TRBJ2-7; 7 bases agree with TRBD2. This clonotype was obtained from a woman aged 18-29 years in good health and CMV-seronegative. The CDR3 nucleotides are TGTGCCCACCCCCTCGGGGGGTCCTACGAGCAGTACTTC. It encodes CAHPLGGSYEQYF.